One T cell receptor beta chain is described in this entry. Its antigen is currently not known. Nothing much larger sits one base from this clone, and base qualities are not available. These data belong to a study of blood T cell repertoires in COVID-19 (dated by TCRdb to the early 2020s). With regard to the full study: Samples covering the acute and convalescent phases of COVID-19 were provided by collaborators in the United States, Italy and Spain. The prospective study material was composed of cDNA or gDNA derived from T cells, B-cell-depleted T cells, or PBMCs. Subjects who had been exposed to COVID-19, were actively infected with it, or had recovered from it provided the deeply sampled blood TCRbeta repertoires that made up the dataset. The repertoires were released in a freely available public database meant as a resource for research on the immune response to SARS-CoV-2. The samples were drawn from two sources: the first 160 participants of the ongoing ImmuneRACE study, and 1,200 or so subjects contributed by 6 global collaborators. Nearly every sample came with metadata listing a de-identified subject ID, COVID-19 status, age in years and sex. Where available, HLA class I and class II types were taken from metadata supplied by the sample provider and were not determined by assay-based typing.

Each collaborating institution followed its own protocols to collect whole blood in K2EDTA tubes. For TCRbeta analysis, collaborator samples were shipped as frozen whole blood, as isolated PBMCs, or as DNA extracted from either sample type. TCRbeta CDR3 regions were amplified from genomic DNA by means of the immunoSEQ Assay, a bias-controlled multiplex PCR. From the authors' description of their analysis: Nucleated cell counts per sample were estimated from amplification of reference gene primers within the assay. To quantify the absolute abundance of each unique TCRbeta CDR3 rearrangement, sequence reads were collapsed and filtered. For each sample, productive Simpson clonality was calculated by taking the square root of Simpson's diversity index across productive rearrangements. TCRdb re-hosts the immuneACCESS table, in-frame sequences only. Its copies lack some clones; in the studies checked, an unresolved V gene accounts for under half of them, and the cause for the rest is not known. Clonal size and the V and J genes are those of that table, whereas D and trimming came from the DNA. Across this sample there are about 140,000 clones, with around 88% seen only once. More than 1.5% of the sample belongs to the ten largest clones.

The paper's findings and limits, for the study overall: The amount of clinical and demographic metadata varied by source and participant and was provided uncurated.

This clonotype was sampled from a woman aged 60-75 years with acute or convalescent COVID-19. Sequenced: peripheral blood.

The DNA sequence is as follows: TGTGCCAGTAGTGCAAACGCGGCGATGAACACTGAAGCTTTCTTT. This translates into CASSANAAMNTEAFF. The V and J genes are TRBV19 and TRBJ1-1; the D gene is not confidently resolved. V loses 5 bases, J loses 0 bases, and the germline ends lie 13 bases apart. From the cysteine through the phenylalanine, the CDR3 covers 15 amino acids. Only the CDR3 region is kept as DNA, spanning 45 bases read in frame from base 1. As encoded in the germline V gene (reference sequence), CDR1 is LNHDA while CDR2 is SQIVND. Here the CDR3 is joined to the reference TRBV19 and TRBJ1-1 genes, and the full variable domain is: DGGITQSPKYLFRKEGQNVTLSCEQNLNHDAMYWYRQDPGQGLRLIYYSQIVNDFQKGDIAEGYSVSREKKESFPLTVTSAQKNPTAFYLCASSANAAMNTEAFFGQGTRLTVV.